These 11 T cell receptor beta chains share one sample of origin, sequenced in a study of T cell clonality in common variable immunodeficiency. Sequencing was performed with immunoSEQ multiplex PCR; in TCRdb, only in-frame clones are kept and a portion is missing. This sample carries some 60,000 clones, none of them present only once. The sequencing input was peripheral blood mononuclear cells. Every receptor here comes from a person aged 18 to 75 in good health.

This clone is labeled as medium-sized (0.01 to 0.1%). The read falls 3 residues short of the CDR3 end, and the missing part is taken from the germline J gene. The chain combines TRBV7-9 with TRBJ2-5, with a possible D match to TRBD1 (6 bases). With 6 bases removed from V and 5 bases from J, the gap between germline ends came to 13 bases. The CDR3 runs 13 residues. Germline lookup yields CDR1 SEHNR and CDR2 FQNEAQ (reference sequence). CDR3 region: CASRLQGYETQYF. The CDR3 bases that were read are TGTGCCAGCAGGCTACAGGGATACGAGACC.

This clone was recorded many times. The read comes to an end 3 residues before the CDR3 does, leaving the germline J gene to fill in the end. The chain carries TRBV6-4 and TRBJ1-1; D gene ambiguous. CDR1 is MRHNA, CDR2 SNTAGT, per germline. The CDR3 is 13 amino acids. Between the trimmed V and J ends, which lost 6 bases and 4 bases, there was a span of 12 bases. The CDR3 here is CASSAGRATEAFF. CDR3 DNA, as far as it was read: TGTGCCAGCAGCGCCGGTAGGGCCACTGAA.

This clone was detected ten times or more. Read data end 3 residues before the CDR3 end; the end is taken from the germline J gene. The J gene is TRBJ1-6, the V gene TRBV2; D unresolved. The germline gives CDR1 SNHLY, CDR2 FYNNEI. V was shortened by 2 bases and J by 8 bases, with 7 bases between the two germline ends. This CDR3 contains 13 residues. CDR3 bases read: TGTGCCAGCAGTGAACTATTCTATTCACCC. Protein sequence: CASSELFYSP. In full, the CDR3 is CASSELFYSPLHF.

In this sample, this clone turned up many times. Coverage ceases 3 residues before the CDR3 finishes, and the germline J gene fills in the end. The chain employs TRBV2 and TRBJ2-4; possible D gene TRBD1, 7 bases. This CDR3 region has 13 residues. The V gene's germline CDR1 is SNHLY and CDR2 FYNNEI. Trimming removed 6 bases from V and 7 bases from J, with 13 bases in between. The covered CDR3 bases are TGTGCCAGCAGGGGACAGACTAGGAACATT. It encodes CASRGQTRNI. The entire CDR3 is CASRGQTRNIQYF.

This clone was recorded at least ten times. The read halts 3 residues ahead of the CDR3 end, with the missing end drawn from the germline J gene. V is TRBV5-4 and J is TRBJ2-2, with 9 nucleotides matching TRBD2. The length of the CDR3 is 15 residues. CDR1 and CDR2 (germline): SGHNT, YYREEE (reference sequence). Trimming took 5 bases from V and 2 from J; bases not matched to a gene: 4. CDR3 DNA, as far as it was read: TGTGCCAGCAGACTCCTAGCGGGAAACACCGGGGAG. Residues: CASRLLAGNTGE. In full, the CDR3 is CASRLLAGNTGELFF.

There are many counts of this clone. The read ends 3 residues shy of where the CDR3 ends; the end is completed using the germline J gene. This chain uses TRBV18 with TRBJ2-5; 8 nucleotides match TRBD2. The CDR3 spans 15 residues. Trimming took 2 bases from V and 5 from J; bases not matched to a gene: 7. CDR1 is KGHSH and CDR2 is LQKENI in the germline V gene. The CDR3 bases that were read are TGTGCCAGCTCACCAGAGCGGGGGCCGACGGAGACC. It translates to CASSPERGPTET. The whole CDR3 protein reads CASSPERGPTETQYF.

This clone was observed at least ten times. The read falls 3 residues short of the CDR3 end, and the missing part is taken from the germline J gene. V is TRBV5-1 and J is TRBJ2-5; D is uncertain. Trimming shortened V by 1 base and J by 3 bases, and 7 bases separated the two germline ends. The germline CDR1 and CDR2 sequences are SGHRS and YFSETQ. The CDR3 contains 13 residues. This chain's CDR3 is CASSLRAEETQYF. The DNA read from the CDR3 is TGCGCCAGCAGCTTGAGGGCAGAAGAGACC.

In its sample, this clone was seen many times. From the germline J gene comes the end of the CDR3, since the read stops 3 residues before it. The V gene is TRBV20-1, the J gene TRBJ2-7, with 9 bases that match TRBD1. The germline V gene encodes CDR1 DFQATT and CDR2 SNEGSKA (reference sequence). This CDR3 comprises 13 residues. With 3 bases clipped from V and 5 bases from J, the junction kept 5 bases outside the gene matches. CDR3 residues: CSASGTGSHEQYF. The sequenced part of the CDR3 DNA is TGCAGTGCTAGCGGGACAGGGTCCCACGAG.

This clone was seen at least ten times. Read data end 3 residues before the CDR3 end; the end is taken from the germline J gene. V gene TRBV20-1 combines with J gene TRBJ2-3; 10 nucleotides match TRBD2. Trimming removed 0 bases from V and 3 bases from J; junction bases left unmatched: 9. The CDR3 extends over 17 amino acids. Germline lookup yields CDR1 DFQATT and CDR2 SNEGSKA (reference sequence). The CDR3 bases that were read are TGCAGTGCTAGAGATATAGGAGCTAGCGGGAGTACAGATACG. Protein: CSARDIGASGSTDT. The whole CDR3 region reads CSARDIGASGSTDTQYF.

There are many counts of this clone. The CDR3 is CASSLGGRGTGFNEQYF. The covered CDR3 bases are TGCGCCAGCAGCTTGGGGGGCCGCGGGACAGGGTTCAACGAG. V and J are TRBV5-1 and TRBJ2-7; 9 bases align to TRBD1. From the germline J gene comes the end of the CDR3, since the read stops 3 residues before it. The germline V gene encodes CDR1 SGHRS and CDR2 YFSETQ. The CDR3 has 17 amino acids. After removal of 0 bases from V and 5 bases from J, the junction contained 12 bases not matched to a gene.

This clone has a count of ten or more. The CDR3 is cut off 3 residues early in the read; its end comes from the germline J gene. The chain employs TRBV29-1 and TRBJ2-1, with TRBD2 matching 16 bases. The CDR3 is 16 residues long. V shed 3 bases and J 2 bases; nucleotides not matched to a gene: 1. Per germline, CDR1 SQVTM and CDR2 ANQGSEA. The CDR3 here is CSVEGTSGRAYNEQFF. The DNA read from the CDR3 is TGCAGCGTTGAGGGGACTAGCGGGAGGGCCTACAATGAG.